Listed below are T cell receptor beta chains from one sample, sequenced in a study of T cell repertoires in cytomegalovirus infection. TCRdb reprocessed the reads with MiXCR, giving one entry per CDR3 protein. The sample contains hundreds of thousands of distinct CDR3 sequences, 20% to 25% of which appear only once. The sample consisted of CD8+ T cells from PBMCs. The receptor set was obtained from a human donor in good health (CMV status not recorded). Some clones in this sample may be carry-over from other donors' samples. The CDR3 runs from the conserved cysteine through the conserved F or W. A D gene is named only where the DNA matches it firmly. A clone size is listed for some rows: how often the clone was seen (once, few, many), or a class if it is expanded.

TRBV4-3	NA	NA	TRBJ1-1	CASSQDEYSGEAFF	TGCGCCAGCAGCCAAGATGAGTACAGCGGTGAAGCTTTCTTT
TRBV7-9	many	TRBD1	TRBJ2-1	CASSLPGGSYNEQFF	TGTGCCAGCAGCTTACCAGGGGGATCCTACAATGAGCAGTTCTTC
TRBV5-4	NA	TRBD2	TRBJ2-3	CATLGLAGSRDTQYF	TGTGCCACCTTGGGACTAGCGGGGTCCCGGGATACGCAGTATTTT
TRBV6-2/TRBV6-3	NA	TRBD2	TRBJ2-1	CASSYILAGGLEEQFF	TGTGCCAGCAGTTACATACTAGCGGGGGGGCTCGAGGAGCAGTTCTTC
TRBV28	NA	NA	TRBJ1-5	CASSKGSDENQPQHF	TGTGCCAGCAGTAAGGGAAGCGACGAAAATCAGCCCCAGCATTTT
TRBV7-2	many	NA	TRBJ2-2	CASSLYRVLTSNTGELFF	TGTGCCAGCAGCCTCTACCGGGTCTTGACATCGAACACCGGGGAGCTGTTTTTT
TRBV6-2/TRBV6-3	NA	NA	TRBJ2-4	CASGARGEYF	TGTGCCAGCGGGGCCCGAGGGGAGTACTTC
TRBV11-2	few	TRBD1	TRBJ1-2	CASSDRAPYGYTF	TGTGCCAGCAGCGACAGGGCCCCCTATGGCTACACCTTC
TRBV6-1	NA	NA	TRBJ2-1	CASSEISAAVWNEQFF	TGTGCCAGCAGTGAAATCTCGGCGGCAGTCTGGAATGAGCAGTTCTTC
TRBV7-2	many	NA	TRBJ1-5	CASSLVSAVNQPQHF	TGTGCCAGCAGCTTAGTCTCGGCTGTTAATCAGCCCCAGCATTTT
TRBV4-3	many	TRBD1	TRBJ2-1	CASSQVDRATYNEQFF	TGCGCCAGCAGCCAAGTCGACAGGGCCACCTACAATGAGCAGTTCTTC
TRBV7-9	many	NA	TRBJ1-1	CASSLMTTEAFF	TGTGCCAGCAGCTTAATGACTACTGAAGCTTTCTTT
TRBV10-3	many	TRBD2	TRBJ2-1	CAISESLTSGGYGEQFF	TGTGCCATCAGTGAGTCGTTGACTAGCGGGGGTTACGGTGAGCAGTTCTTC
TRBV14	few	NA	TRBJ1-2	CASSQVHYARPGDGYTF	TGTGCCAGCAGCCAAGTCCACTACGCCCGGCCTGGAGATGGCTACACCTTC
TRBV28	few	NA	TRBJ1-2	CASSFANRWDGYTF	TGTGCCAGCAGTTTCGCAAACAGATGGGATGGCTACACCTTC
TRBV6-6	few	NA	TRBJ1-6	CASRPVNSPLHF	TGTGCCAGCAGGCCGGTGAATTCACCCCTCCACTTT
TRBV6-2/TRBV6-3	many	NA	TRBJ2-2	CASSYSKAAGYTGELFF	TGTGCCAGCAGTTACTCGAAGGCCGCAGGGTACACCGGGGAGCTGTTTTTT
TRBV5-1	few	TRBD1	TRBJ1-1	CASSLWDRDEAFF	TGCGCCAGCAGCTTGTGGGACAGGGATGAAGCTTTCTTT
TRBV4-3	medium-sized	TRBD2	TRBJ2-3	CASSQTSGGATDTQYF	TGCGCCAGCAGCCAAACTAGCGGGGGGGCCACAGATACGCAGTATTTT
TRBV5-8	few	NA	TRBJ1-1	CASSLDRGESVNTEAFF	TGTGCCAGCAGCTTGGATCGGGGGGAGAGTGTGAACACTGAAGCTTTCTTT
TRBV11-2	NA	NA	TRBJ2-5	CASSTGREETQYF	TGTGCCAGCAGCACCGGCAGGGAAGAGACCCAGTACTTC
TRBV9	NA	TRBD2	TRBJ2-3	CASSASGTSGSSTDTQYF	TGTGCCAGCAGCGCCTCCGGGACTAGCGGTTCTAGCACAGATACGCAGTATTTT
TRBV5-1	NA	NA	TRBJ1-2	CASSVRTPLNYTF	TGCGCCAGCAGCGTCAGGACACCTTTGAATTACACCTTC
TRBV12-3/TRBV12-4	NA	TRBD1	TRBJ1-2	CASSQDRVGYGYTF	TGTGCCAGCAGTCAGGACAGGGTTGGCTATGGCTACACCTTC
TRBV27	NA	TRBD1	TRBJ2-7	CASSLPDRGFHEQYF	TGTGCCAGCAGTTTACCGGACAGGGGGTTCCACGAGCAGTACTTC
TRBV6-5	NA	NA	TRBJ1-1	CASSLLSGVLYTEAFF	TGTGCCAGCAGCCTACTATCAGGGGTCTTATACACTGAAGCTTTCTTT
TRBV4-1	few	NA	TRBJ1-2	CASSQTVGSYGYTF	TGCGCCAGCAGCCAGACAGTTGGGTCCTATGGCTACACCTTC